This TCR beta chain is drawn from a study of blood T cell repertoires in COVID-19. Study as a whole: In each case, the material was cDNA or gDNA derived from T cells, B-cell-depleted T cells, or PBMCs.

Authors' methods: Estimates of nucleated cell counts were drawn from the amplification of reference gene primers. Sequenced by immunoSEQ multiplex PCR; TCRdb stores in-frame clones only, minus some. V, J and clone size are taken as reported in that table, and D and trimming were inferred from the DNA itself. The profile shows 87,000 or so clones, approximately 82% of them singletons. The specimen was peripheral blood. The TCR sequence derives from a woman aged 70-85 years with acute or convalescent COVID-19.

The DNA for the CDR3 is TGCGCCAGCAGCACAGGGACAGGTACCTCTGGAAACACCATATATTTT. This encodes CASSTGTGTSGNTIYF. The chain employs TRBV5-1 and TRBJ1-3; 8 bases fit TRBD1. This CDR3 spans 16 amino acids. Germline loops: CDR1 SGHRS, CDR2 YFSETQ. Losses at the gene ends were 4 bases for V and 0 bases for J; bases not matched to a gene: 6.